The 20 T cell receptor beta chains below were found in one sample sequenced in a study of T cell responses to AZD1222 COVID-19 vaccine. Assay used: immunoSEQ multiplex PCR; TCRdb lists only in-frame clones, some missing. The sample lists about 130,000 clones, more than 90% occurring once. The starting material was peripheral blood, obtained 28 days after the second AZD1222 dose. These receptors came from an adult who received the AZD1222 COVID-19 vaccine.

The CDR3: CASSLVGRGGTDGYTF. CDR3 in DNA: TGTGCCAGCAGCTTAGTTGGACGCGGGGGAACTGATGGCTACACCTTC. The chain is built from TRBV7-9 and TRBJ1-2; tentative D call: TRBD1 (5 bases). Germline CDR1 reads SEHNR; CDR2 reads FQNEAQ (reference sequence). The CDR3 runs 16 residues. Deletions cut 1 base from V and 6 bases from J, with 18 bases between.

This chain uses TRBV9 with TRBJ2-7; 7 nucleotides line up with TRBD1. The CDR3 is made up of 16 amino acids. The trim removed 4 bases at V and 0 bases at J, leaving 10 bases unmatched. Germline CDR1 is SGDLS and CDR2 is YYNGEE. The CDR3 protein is CASSPRDSKFSYEQYF. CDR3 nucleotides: TGTGCCAGCAGCCCCCGGGACAGCAAGTTCTCCTACGAGCAGTACTTC.

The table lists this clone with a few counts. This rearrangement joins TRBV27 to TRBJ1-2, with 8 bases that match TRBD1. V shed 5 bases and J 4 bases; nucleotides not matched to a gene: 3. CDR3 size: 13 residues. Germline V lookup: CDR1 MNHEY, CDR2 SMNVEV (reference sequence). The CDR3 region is CASSRDRIYGYTF. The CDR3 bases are TGTGCCAGCAGTCGGGACAGGATCTATGGCTACACCTTC.

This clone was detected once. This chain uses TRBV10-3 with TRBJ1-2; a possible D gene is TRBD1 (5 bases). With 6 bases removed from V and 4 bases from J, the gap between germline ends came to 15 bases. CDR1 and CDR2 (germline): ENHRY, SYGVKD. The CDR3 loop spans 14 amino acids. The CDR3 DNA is TGTGCCATCAGCCAGGGAGAGTTGATCTATGGCTACACCTTC. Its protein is CAISQGELIYGYTF.

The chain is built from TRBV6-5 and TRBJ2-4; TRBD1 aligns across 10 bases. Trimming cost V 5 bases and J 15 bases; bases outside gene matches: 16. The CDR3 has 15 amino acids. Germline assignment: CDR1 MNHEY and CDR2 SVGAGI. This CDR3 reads CASSTTGTGVFSGYF. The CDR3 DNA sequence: TGTGCCAGCAGTACCACTGGGACAGGGGTTTTTAGTGGGTACTTC.

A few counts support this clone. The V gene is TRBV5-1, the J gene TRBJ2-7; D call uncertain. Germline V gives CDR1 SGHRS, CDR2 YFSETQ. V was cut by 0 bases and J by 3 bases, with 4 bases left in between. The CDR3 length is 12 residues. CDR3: CASSLGGYEQYF. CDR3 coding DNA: TGCGCCAGCAGCTTGGGCGGCTACGAGCAGTACTTC.

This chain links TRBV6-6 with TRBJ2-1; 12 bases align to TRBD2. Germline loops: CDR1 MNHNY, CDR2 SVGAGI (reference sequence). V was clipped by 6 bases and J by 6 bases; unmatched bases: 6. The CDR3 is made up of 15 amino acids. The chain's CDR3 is CASRHTTSGSNEQFF. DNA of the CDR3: TGTGCCAGCAGGCACACGACTAGCGGGAGCAATGAGCAGTTCTTC.

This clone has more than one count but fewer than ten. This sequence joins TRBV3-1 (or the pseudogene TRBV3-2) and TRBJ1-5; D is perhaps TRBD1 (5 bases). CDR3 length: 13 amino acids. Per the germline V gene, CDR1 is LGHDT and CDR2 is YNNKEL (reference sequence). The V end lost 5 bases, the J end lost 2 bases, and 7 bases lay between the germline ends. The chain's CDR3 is CASSWGGNQPQHF. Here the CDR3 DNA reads TGTGCCAGCAGCTGGGGGGGCAATCAGCCCCAGCATTTT.

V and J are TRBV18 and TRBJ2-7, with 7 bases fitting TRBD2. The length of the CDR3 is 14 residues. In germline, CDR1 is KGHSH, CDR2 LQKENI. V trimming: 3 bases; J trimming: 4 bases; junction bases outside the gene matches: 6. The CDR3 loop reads CASSPSSGRYEQYV. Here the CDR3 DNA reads TGTGCCAGCTCACCTTCCTCCGGGAGGTACGAGCAGTACGTC.

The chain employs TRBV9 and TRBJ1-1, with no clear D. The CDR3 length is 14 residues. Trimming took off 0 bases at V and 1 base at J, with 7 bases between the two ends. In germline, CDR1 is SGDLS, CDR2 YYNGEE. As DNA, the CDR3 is TGTGCCAGCAGCGTAGGAGGGTGGAACACTGAAGCTTTCTTT. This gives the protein CASSVGGWNTEAFF.

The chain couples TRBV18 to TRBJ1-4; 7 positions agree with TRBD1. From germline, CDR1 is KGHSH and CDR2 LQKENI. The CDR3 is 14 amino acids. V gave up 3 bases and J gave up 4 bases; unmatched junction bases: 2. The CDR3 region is CASSPDRYNEKLFF. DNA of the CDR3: TGTGCCAGCTCACCGGACAGGTATAATGAAAAACTGTTTTTT.

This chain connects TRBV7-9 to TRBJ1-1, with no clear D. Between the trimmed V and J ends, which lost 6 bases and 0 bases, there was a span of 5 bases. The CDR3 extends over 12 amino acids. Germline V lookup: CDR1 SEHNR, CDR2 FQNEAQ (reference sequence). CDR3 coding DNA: TGTGCCAGCAGTGTCATGAACACTGAAGCTTTCTTT. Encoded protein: CASSVMNTEAFF.

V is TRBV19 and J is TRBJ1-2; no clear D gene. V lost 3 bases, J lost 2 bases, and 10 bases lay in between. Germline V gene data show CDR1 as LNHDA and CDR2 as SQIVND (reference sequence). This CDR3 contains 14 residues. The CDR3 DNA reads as TGTGCCAGTAGTATTTCGGCAGAGAACTATGGCTACACCTTC. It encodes CASSISAENYGYTF.

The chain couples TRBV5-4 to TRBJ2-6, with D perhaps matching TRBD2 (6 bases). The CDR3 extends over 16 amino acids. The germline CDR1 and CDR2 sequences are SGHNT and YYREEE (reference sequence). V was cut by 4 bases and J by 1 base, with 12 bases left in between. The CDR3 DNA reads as TGTGCCAGCAGCCCGGGCGGGGCGTCTGGGGCCAACGTCCTGACTTTC. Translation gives CASSPGGASGANVLTF.

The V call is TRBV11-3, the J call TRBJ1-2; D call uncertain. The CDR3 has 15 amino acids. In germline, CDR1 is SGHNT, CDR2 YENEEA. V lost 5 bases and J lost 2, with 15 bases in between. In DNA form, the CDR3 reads TGTGCCAGCAGCCTCCCCGGCGGCTCGAACTATGGCTACACCTTC. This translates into CASSLPGGSNYGYTF.

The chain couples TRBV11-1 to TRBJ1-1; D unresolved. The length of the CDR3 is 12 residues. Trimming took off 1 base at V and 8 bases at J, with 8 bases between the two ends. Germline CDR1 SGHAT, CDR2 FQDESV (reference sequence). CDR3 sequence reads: CASSLGAGEAFF. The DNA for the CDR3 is TGTGCCAGCAGCTTAGGCGCGGGGGAAGCTTTCTTT.

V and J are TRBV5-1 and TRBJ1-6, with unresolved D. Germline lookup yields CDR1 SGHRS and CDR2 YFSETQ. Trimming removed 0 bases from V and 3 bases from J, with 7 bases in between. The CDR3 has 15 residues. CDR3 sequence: CASSLETLYNSPLHF. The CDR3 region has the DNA TGCGCCAGCAGCTTGGAAACACTCTATAATTCACCCCTCCACTTT. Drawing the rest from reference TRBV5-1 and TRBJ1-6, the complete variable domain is KAGVTQTPRYLIKTRGQQVTLSCSPISGHRSVSWYQQTPGQGLQFLFEYFSETQRNKGNFPGRFSGRQFSNSRSEMNVSTLELGDSALYLCASSLETLYNSPLHFGNGTRLTVT.

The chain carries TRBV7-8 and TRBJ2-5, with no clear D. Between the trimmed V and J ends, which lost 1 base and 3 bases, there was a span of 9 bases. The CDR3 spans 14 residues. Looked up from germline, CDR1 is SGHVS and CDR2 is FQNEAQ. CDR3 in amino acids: CASSLGQYKETQYF. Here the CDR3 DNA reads TGTGCCAGCAGCTTAGGCCAGTACAAAGAGACCCAGTACTTC.

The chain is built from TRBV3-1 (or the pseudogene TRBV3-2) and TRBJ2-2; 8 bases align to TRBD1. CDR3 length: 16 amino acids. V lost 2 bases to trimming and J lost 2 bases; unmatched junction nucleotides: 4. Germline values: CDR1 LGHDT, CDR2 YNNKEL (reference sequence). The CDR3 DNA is TGTGCCAGCAGCCAACCTGGACAGGGAAACACCGGGGAGCTGTTTTTT. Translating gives CASSQPGQGNTGELFF.

The CDR3 nucleotides read TGTGCCAGCAGTTCCCCCACGGACAGGCCCAGTTATGGCTACACCTTC. This gives the protein CASSSPTDRPSYGYTF. The V and J genes are TRBV27 and TRBJ1-2, with TRBD1 matching 7 bases. Trimming cost V 4 bases and J 5 bases; bases outside gene matches: 13. CDR3 length: 16 residues. CDR1 and CDR2 (germline): MNHEY, SMNVEV (reference sequence).